The clone carrying this TCR beta chain has just one count. The data were taken from a study of blood T cell repertoires in COVID-19. Assay: immunoSEQ multiplex PCR; the TCRdb copy retains only in-frame clones and omits some. Found here are some 190,000 clones, 70% to 90% of them singletons; the top ten hold 1.1%. The CDR3 extends over 17 amino acids. Germline loops: CDR1 SGHVS, CDR2 FQNEAQ. V gave up 1 base and J gave up 4 bases, with 17 bases separating them. The receptor was derived from a young man with acute or convalescent COVID-19. V gene TRBV7-8 combines with J gene TRBJ1-3; no firm D call. Input material: peripheral blood. CDR3 loop: CASSLVTKPIWGNTIYF. CDR3 bases: TGTGCCAGCAGCTTAGTAACGAAGCCTATCTGGGGAAACACCATATATTTT.